These 15 T cell receptor beta chains were sequenced from one sample in a study of blood T cell repertoires in COVID-19. Assay used: immunoSEQ multiplex PCR; TCRdb lists only in-frame clones, some missing. The sample has around 280,000 clones, almost 90% seen once. The source material was peripheral blood. The receptor set was obtained from a young woman with COVID-19, enrolled during active disease.

The chain carries TRBV28 and TRBJ1-5; the match to TRBD1 covers 8 bases. This CDR3 is built from 16 residues. J was trimmed by 0 bases and V by 2 bases; bases with no gene match: 3. Germline assignment: CDR1 MDHEN and CDR2 SYDVKM. CDR3 coding DNA: TGTGCCAGCAGTTTACTCACAGGGGGTAGCAATCAGCCCCAGCATTTT. Translated: CASSLLTGGSNQPQHF.

The chain carries TRBV5-1 and TRBJ1-1; perhaps TRBD1 as D (5 bases). Germline CDR1 is SGHRS and CDR2 is YFSETQ. Trimming cost V 4 bases and J 4 bases, with 17 bases left between them. There are 15 residues in the CDR3. The DNA of the CDR3 is TGCGCCAGCAGCAAGGGACGATTGGAGGGCACTGAAGCTTTCTTT. It is translated as CASSKGRLEGTEAFF.

The genes are TRBV5-1 and TRBJ2-7, with 11 bases matching TRBD1. Trimming at V came to 3 bases and at J to 3 bases, leaving 8 bases not matched to a gene. The CDR3 consists of 16 residues. Germline V gene sequence: CDR1 SGHRS, CDR2 YFSETQ. The CDR3 DNA follows: TGCGCCAGCAGCTGGAACCCGGGACAGGGGGTCTACGAGCAGTACTTC. Protein: CASSWNPGQGVYEQYF.

The chain couples TRBV6-6 to TRBJ1-5, with D possibly being TRBD1 (5 bases). From germline, CDR1 is MNHNY and CDR2 SVGAGI (reference sequence). The length of the CDR3 is 13 residues. V lost 6 bases to trimming and J lost 2 bases, with 8 bases between them. The CDR3 protein is CASRGVGNQPQHF. The CDR3 region has the DNA TGTGCCAGCAGAGGGGTTGGCAATCAGCCCCAGCATTTT.

V and J are TRBV28 and TRBJ2-5, with TRBD1 matching 7 bases. The CDR3 contains 14 residues. Trimming removed 5 bases from V and 4 bases from J; junction bases left unmatched: 7. Germline-derived CDR1 and CDR2 are MDHEN and SYDVKM. The CDR3 here is CASSTTGPGETQYF. The CDR3 DNA reads as TGTGCCAGCAGTACGACAGGGCCAGGAGAGACCCAGTACTTC.

This clone was detected only once. The J gene is TRBJ1-3, the V gene TRBV2; 7 positions agree with TRBD1. V shed 9 bases, J shed 2 bases, and the junction held 1 base outside the gene matches. This CDR3 has 12 residues. Germline assignment: CDR1 SNHLY and CDR2 FYNNEI. The CDR3 loop reads CARGTAGNTIYF. In DNA, the CDR3 is TGTGCCAGAGGGACAGCTGGAAACACCATATATTTT.

About this clone itself: The sample contains more than one DNA sequence encoding this CDR3. The chain links TRBV5-1 to TRBJ2-3, with D perhaps TRBD2 (5 bases). Germline lookup yields CDR1 SGHRS and CDR2 YFSETQ. The V end was cut by 0 bases, the J end by 0 bases, with 8 bases between. The CDR3 extends over 15 amino acids. The chain's CDR3 is CASSLASGSTDTQYF. DNA of the CDR3: TGCGCCAGCAGCTTGGCCAGCGGTAGCACAGATACGCAGTATTTT.

The chain carries TRBV21-1 and TRBJ2-7; TRBD2, as called in the table, went unchecked against the DNA. TRBV21-1 is designated a pseudogene. This CDR3 has 18 amino acids. The CDR3: CASSRYPPGGKLSYEQYF. The CDR3 DNA follows: TGTGCCAGCAGCCGATATCCCCCCGGAGGGAAACTCTCCTACGAGCAGTACTTC.

V usage is TRBV24-1 and J usage is TRBJ2-7; 8 nucleotides agree with TRBD2. V dropped 1 base and J dropped 2; count of bases not matched to a gene: 9. In germline, CDR1 is KGHDR, CDR2 SFDVKD. The CDR3 loop spans 17 amino acids. The CDR3 DNA is TGTGCCACCAGTGATTTAAGACCCGGGAGGGGGGCCTACGAGCAGTACTTC. Translating it yields CATSDLRPGRGAYEQYF.

This clone was found a few times. The chain combines TRBV7-3 with TRBJ2-2; 11 nucleotides match TRBD2. With V trimmed by 1 base and J by 4 bases, 5 bases remained unmatched. The CDR3 is made up of 17 amino acids. CDR1 and CDR2 from the germline V gene are SGHTA and FQGTGA. The CDR3 reads CASSLIAGGPGTGELFF. Written as DNA, the CDR3 is TGTGCCAGCAGCTTAATAGCGGGAGGGCCAGGCACCGGGGAGCTGTTTTTT.

A single count supports this clone. The chain couples TRBV13 to TRBJ2-2; D might be TRBD2 (5 bases). This CDR3 is 13 amino acids long. Trimming took off 4 bases at V and 6 bases at J, with 9 bases between the two ends. Germline-derived CDR1 and CDR2 are PRHDT and FYEKMQ (reference sequence). The CDR3 DNA follows: TGTGCCAGCAGCTCAACGGGGTCCGGGGAGCTGTTTTTT. Amino acid sequence: CASSSTGSGELFF. Complete variable domain (other parts from reference TRBV13 and TRBJ2-2): AAGVIQSPRHLIKEKRETATLKCYPIPRHDTVYWYQQGPGQDPQFLISFYEKMQSDKGSIPDRFSAQQFSDYHSELNMSSLELGDSALYFCASSSTGSGELFFGEGSRLTVL.

The chain recombines TRBV9 with TRBJ2-3; 13 bases align to TRBD2. Germline V CDR1 and CDR2: SGDLS, YYNGEE. CDR3 length: 15 residues. V lost 3 bases, J lost 5 bases, and 3 bases stayed unmatched. The CDR3 DNA is TGTGCCAGCAGCGCCGGACTAGCGGGAGAAGATACGCAGTATTTT. Translated: CASSAGLAGEDTQYF.

The chain is built from TRBV7-9 and TRBJ2-1; TRBD1 is a possible D gene (5 bases). Trimming shortened V by 1 base and J by 7 bases, and 8 bases separated the two germline ends. CDR1 SEHNR and CDR2 FQNEAQ come from the germline V gene (reference sequence). CDR3 length equals 13 residues. CDR3 region: CASSLVGANEQFF. CDR3 nucleotide sequence: TGTGCCAGCAGCTTAGTTGGGGCAAATGAGCAGTTCTTC.

This clone was recorded only once. The gene calls are TRBV19 and TRBJ2-5, with a possible D match to TRBD2 (6 bases). Trimming took off 4 bases at V and 2 bases at J, with 14 bases between the two ends. The CDR3 runs 15 residues. Germline V gene data show CDR1 as LNHDA and CDR2 as SQIVND (reference sequence). This CDR3 is CASSTSPGEQETQYF. CDR3 coding DNA: TGTGCCAGTAGTACCTCTCCGGGGGAACAAGAGACCCAGTACTTC.

The chain carries TRBV19 and TRBJ1-5; no clear D. Trimming pared 8 bases from V and 2 bases from J, leaving 10 bases between. The CDR3 length is 13 residues. The germline CDR1 and CDR2 sequences are LNHDA and SQIVND (reference sequence). As DNA, the CDR3 is TGTGCCAGTGAGTATGGGCGCAATCAGCCCCAGCATTTT. Amino acids: CASEYGRNQPQHF.